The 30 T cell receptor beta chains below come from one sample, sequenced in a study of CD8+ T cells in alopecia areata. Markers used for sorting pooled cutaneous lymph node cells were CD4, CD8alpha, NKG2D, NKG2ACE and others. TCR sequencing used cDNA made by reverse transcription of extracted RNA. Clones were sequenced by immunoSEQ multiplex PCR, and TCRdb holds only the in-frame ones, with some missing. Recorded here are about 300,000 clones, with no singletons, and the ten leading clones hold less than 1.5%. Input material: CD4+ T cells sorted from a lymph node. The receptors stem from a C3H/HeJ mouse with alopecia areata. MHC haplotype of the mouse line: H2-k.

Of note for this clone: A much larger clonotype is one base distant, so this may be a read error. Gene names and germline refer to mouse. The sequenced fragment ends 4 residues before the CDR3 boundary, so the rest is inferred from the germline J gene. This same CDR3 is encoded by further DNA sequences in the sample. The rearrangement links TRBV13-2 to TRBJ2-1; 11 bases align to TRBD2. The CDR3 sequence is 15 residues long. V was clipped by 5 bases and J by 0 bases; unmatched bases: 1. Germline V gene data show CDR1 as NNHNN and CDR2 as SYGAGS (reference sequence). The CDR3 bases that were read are TGTGCCAGCGGGGGGACTGGGGGTAACTATGCT. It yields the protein CASGGTGGNYA. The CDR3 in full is CASGGTGGNYAEQFF.

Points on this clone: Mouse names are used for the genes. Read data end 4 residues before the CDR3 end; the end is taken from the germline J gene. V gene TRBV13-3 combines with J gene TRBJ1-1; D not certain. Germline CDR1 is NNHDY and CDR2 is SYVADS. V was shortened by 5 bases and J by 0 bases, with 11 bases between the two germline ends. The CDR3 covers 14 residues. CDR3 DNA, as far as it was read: TGTGCCAGCAGGCCGGGTGGGGCAAACACA. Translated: CASRPGGANT. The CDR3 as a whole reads CASRPGGANTEVFF.

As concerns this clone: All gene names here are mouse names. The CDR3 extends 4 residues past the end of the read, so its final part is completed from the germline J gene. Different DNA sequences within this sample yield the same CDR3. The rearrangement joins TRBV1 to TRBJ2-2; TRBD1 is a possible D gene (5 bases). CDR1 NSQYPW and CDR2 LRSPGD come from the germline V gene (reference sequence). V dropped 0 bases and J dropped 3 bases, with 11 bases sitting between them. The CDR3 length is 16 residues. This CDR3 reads CTCSADLGVDTGQLYF. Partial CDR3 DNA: TGCACCTGCAGTGCAGATTTAGGGGTGGACACCGGG.

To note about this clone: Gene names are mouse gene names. The CDR3 is CASSRDRTGSAETLYF. The DNA read from the CDR3 is TGTGCTAGCAGTAGAGATAGGACAGGAAGTGCAGAA. The chain couples TRBV17 to TRBJ2-3; 7 bases align to TRBD1. The read finishes 4 residues shy of the CDR3 end, and the germline J gene is used to complete it. V was clipped by 0 bases and J by 0 bases; unmatched bases: 3. The CDR3 sequence is 16 residues long. The germline gives CDR1 MNHDT, CDR2 YYDKIL.

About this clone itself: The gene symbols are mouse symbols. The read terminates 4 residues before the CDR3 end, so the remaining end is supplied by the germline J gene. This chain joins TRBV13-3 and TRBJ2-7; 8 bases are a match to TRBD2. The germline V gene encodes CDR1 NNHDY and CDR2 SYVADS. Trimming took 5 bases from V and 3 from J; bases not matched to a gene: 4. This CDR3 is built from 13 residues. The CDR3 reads CASSIDWGYEQYF. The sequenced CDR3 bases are TGTGCCAGCAGCATTGACTGGGGCTAT.

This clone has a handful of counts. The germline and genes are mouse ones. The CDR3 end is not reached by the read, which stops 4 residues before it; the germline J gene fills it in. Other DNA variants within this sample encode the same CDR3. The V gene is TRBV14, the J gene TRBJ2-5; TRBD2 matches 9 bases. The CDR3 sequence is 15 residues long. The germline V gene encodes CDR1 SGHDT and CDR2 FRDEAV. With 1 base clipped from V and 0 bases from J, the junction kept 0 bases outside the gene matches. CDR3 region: CASSFLGGNQDTQYF. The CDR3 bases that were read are TGTGCCAGCAGTTTCCTGGGGGGGAACCAAGAC. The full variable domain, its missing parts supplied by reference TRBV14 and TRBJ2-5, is EAGVTQSPRYAVLQEGQAVSFWCDPISGHDTLYWYQQPRDQGPQLLVYFRDEAVIDNSQLPSDRFSAVRPKGTNSTLKIQSAKQGDTATYLCASSFLGGNQDTQYFGPGTRLLVL.

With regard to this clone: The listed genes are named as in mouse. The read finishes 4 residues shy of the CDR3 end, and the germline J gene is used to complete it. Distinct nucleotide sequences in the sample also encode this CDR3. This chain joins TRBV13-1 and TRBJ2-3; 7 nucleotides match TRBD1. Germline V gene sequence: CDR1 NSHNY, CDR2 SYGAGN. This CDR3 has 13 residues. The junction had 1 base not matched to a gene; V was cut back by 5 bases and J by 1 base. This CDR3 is CASSGTGAETLYF. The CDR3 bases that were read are TGTGCCAGCAGCGGGACAGGTGCAGAA.

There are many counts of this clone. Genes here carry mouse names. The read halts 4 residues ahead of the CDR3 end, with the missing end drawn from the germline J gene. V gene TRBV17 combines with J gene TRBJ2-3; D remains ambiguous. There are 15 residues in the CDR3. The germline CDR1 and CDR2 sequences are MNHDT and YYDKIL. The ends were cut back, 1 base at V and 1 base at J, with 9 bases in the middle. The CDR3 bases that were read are TGTGCTAGCAGTAGAGGTCAAGAGGGTGCAGAA. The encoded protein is CASSRGQEGAE. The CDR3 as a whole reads CASSRGQEGAETLYF.

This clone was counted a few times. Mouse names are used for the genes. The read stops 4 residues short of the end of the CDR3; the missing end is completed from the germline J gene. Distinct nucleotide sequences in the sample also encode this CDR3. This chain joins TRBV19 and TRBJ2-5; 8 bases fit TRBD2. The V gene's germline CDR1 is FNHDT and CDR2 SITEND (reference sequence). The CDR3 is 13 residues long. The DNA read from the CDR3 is TGTGCCAGCAGTATAGGGACTGGGGAC. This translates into CASSIGTGD. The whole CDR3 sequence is CASSIGTGDTQYF.

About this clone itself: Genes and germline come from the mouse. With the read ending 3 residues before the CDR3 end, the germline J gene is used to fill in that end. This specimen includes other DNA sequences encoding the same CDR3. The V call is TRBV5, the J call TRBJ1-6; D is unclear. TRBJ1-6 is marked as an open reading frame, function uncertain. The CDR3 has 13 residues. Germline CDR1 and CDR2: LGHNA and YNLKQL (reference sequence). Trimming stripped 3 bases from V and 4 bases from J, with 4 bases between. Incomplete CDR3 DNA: TGTGCCAGCAGCCAGGCTTATAATTCGCCC. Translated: CASSQAYNSP. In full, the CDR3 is CASSQAYNSPLYF.

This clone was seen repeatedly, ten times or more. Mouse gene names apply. The sequenced CDR3 bases are TGCACCTGCAGTGCAGAGGACAGCTATAATTCGCCC. It encodes CTCSAEDSYNSP. The whole CDR3 protein is CTCSAEDSYNSPLYF. The chain combines TRBV1 with TRBJ1-6; tentative D call: TRBD1 (6 bases). From the germline J gene comes the end of the CDR3, since the read stops 3 residues before it. TRBJ1-6 has ORF status, its function being uncertain. Germline-derived CDR1 and CDR2 are NSQYPW and LRSPGD (reference sequence). With 0 bases removed from V and 3 bases from J, the gap between germline ends came to 6 bases. The CDR3 is made up of 15 amino acids.

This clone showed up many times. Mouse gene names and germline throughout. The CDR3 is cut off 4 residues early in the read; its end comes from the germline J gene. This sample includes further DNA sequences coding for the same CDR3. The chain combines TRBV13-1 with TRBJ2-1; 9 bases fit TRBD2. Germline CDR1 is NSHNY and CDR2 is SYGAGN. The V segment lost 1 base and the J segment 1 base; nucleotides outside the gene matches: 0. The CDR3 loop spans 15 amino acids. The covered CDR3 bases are TGTGCCAGCAGTGATCTGGGGGGGAACTATGCT. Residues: CASSDLGGNYA. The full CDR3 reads CASSDLGGNYAEQFF.

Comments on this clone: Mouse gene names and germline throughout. Incomplete CDR3 DNA: TGTGCCAGCAGTATTGGGGGGCAGGGTGCAGAA. Translating it yields CASSIGGQGAE. The whole CDR3 is CASSIGGQGAETLYF. This rearrangement joins TRBV13-1 to TRBJ2-3; D may be TRBD2 (7 bases). The CDR3 end lies 4 residues beyond the end of the read and is filled in from the germline J gene. In germline, CDR1 is NSHNY, CDR2 SYGAGN. CDR3 size: 15 residues. V shed 4 bases and J shed 1 base, with 13 bases lying between them.

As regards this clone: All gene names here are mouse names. The CDR3 sequence is CASSQVGLGGPYAEQFF. The CDR3 bases that were read are TGTGCCAGCAGCCAAGTCGGACTGGGGGGGCCCTATGCT. The J gene is TRBJ2-1, the V gene TRBV5; 13 nucleotides agree with TRBD2. The read terminates 4 residues ahead of where the CDR3 ends, so the germline J gene completes it. This CDR3 has 17 residues. Trimming took 1 base from V and 3 from J; bases not matched to a gene: 3. Germline V gene sequence: CDR1 LGHNA, CDR2 YNLKQL (reference sequence).

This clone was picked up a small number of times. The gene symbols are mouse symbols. The DNA read from the CDR3 is TGTGCCAGCAGTGAAGGCTGGGGGGGTGCCACCGGG. It yields the protein CASSEGWGGATG. The full-length CDR3 reads as CASSEGWGGATGQLYF. The V and J genes are TRBV13-1 and TRBJ2-2; 9 nucleotides agree with TRBD2. The read ends 4 residues shy of where the CDR3 ends; the end is completed using the germline J gene. V lost 2 bases to trimming and J lost 4 bases; unmatched junction nucleotides: 6. Germline V gene lookup returns CDR1 NSHNY and CDR2 SYGAGN. There are 16 residues in the CDR3.

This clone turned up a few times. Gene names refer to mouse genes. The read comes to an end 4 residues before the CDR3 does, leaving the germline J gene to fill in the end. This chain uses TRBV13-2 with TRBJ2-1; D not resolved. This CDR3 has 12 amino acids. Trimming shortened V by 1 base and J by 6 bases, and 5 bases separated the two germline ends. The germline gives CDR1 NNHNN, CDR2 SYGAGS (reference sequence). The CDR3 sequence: CASGDWVAEQFF. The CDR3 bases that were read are TGTGCCAGCGGTGATTGGGTTGCT.

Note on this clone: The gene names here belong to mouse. The CDR3 here is CTCSAAGGQSTEVFF. The CDR3 bases that were read are TGCACCTGCAGTGCAGCCGGGGGGCAGAGCACA. The chain is built from TRBV1 and TRBJ1-1, with D possibly being TRBD1 (6 bases). Sequencing ends 4 residues short of the CDR3 end; the germline J gene provides the rest. From germline, CDR1 is NSQYPW and CDR2 LRSPGD (reference sequence). Trimming took off 1 base at V and 4 bases at J, with 13 bases between the two ends. The CDR3 sequence is 15 residues long.

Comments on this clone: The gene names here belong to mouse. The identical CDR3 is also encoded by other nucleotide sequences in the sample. CDR3 DNA, as far as it was read: TGTGCCAGCAGTGTCGGGACAGGGGGAAAC. This translates into CASSVGTGGN. The full CDR3 is CASSVGTGGNTLYF. V usage is TRBV13-1 and J usage is TRBJ2-4; 11 bases are shared with TRBD1. The read terminates 4 residues before the CDR3 end, so the remaining end is supplied by the germline J gene. This CDR3 contains 14 residues. Germline assignment: CDR1 NSHNY and CDR2 SYGAGN.

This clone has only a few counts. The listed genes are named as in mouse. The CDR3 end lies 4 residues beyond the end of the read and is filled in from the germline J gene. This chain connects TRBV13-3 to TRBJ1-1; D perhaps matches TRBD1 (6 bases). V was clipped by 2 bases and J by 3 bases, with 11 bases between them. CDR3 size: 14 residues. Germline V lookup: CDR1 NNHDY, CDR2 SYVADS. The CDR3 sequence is CASSDGRGDTEVFF. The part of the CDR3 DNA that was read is TGTGCCAGCAGTGACGGCAGGGGTGACACA.

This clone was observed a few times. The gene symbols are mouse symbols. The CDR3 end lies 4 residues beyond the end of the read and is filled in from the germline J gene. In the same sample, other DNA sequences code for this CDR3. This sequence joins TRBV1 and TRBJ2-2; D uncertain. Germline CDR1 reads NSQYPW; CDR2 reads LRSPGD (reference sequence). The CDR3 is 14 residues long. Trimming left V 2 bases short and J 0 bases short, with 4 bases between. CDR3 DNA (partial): TGCACCTGCAGTGCACAAACAAACACCGGG. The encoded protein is CTCSAQTNTG. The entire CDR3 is CTCSAQTNTGQLYF.

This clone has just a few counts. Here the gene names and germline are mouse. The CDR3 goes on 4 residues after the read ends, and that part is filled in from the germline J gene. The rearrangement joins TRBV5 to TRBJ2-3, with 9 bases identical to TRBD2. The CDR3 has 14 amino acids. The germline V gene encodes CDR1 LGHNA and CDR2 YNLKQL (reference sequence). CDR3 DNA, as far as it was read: TGTGCCAGCAGCCAAGACTGGGGGGGAGAA. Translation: CASSQDWGGE. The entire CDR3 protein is CASSQDWGGETLYF.

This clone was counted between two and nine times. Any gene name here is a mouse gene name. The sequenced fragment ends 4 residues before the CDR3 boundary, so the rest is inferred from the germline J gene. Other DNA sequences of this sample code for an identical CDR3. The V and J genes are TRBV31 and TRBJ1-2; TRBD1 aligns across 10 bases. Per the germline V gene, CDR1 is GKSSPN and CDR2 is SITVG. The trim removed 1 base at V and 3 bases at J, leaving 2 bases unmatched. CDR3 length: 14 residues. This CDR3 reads CAWSRDRGDSDYTF. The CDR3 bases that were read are TGTGCCTGGAGTCGGGACAGGGGTGACTCC.

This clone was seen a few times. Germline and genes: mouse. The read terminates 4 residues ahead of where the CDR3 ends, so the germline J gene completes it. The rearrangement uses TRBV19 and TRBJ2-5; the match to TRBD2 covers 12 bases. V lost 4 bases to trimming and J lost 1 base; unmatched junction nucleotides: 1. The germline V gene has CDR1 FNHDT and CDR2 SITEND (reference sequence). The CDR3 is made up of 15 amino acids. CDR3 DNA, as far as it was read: TGTGCCAGCAGTCGGACTGGGGGGGACCAAGAC. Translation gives CASSRTGGDQD. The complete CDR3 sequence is CASSRTGGDQDTQYF.

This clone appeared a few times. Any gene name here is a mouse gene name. CDR3 bases read: TGTGCCAGCAGCCAAGAGAGGGACAAAGAC. Translated: CASSQERDKD. The complete CDR3 protein is CASSQERDKDTQYF. The chain has TRBV5 and TRBJ2-5; perhaps TRBD1 as D (6 bases). From the germline J gene comes the end of the CDR3, since the read stops 4 residues before it. This CDR3 has 14 amino acids. Germline V gives CDR1 LGHNA, CDR2 YNLKQL (reference sequence).

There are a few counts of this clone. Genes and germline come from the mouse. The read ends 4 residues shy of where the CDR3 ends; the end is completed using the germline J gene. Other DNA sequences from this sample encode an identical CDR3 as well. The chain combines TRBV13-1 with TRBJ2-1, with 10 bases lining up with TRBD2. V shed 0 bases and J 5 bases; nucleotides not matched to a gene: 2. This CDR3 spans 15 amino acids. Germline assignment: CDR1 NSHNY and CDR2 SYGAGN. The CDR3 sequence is CASSDAGTGDAEQFF. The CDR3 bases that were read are TGTGCCAGCAGTGATGCGGGGACTGGGGATGCT.

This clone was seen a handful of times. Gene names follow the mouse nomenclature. The CDR3 spells CASSGDKLTNTGQLYF. CDR3 DNA, as far as it was read: TGTGCCAGCAGTGGGGACAAACTCACAAACACCGGG. V is TRBV13-1 and J is TRBJ2-2; possible D gene TRBD1, 6 bases. Read data end 4 residues before the CDR3 end; the end is taken from the germline J gene. The germline V gene encodes CDR1 NSHNY and CDR2 SYGAGN. The ends were cut back, 3 bases at V and 0 bases at J, with 12 bases in the middle. CDR3 size: 16 residues.

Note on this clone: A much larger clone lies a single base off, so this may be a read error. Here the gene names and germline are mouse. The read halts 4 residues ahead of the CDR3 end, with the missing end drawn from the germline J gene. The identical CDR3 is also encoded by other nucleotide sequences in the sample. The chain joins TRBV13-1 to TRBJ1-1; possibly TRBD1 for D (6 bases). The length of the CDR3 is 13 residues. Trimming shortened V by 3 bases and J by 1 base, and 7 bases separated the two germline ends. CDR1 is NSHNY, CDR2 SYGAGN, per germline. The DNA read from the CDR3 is TGTGCCAGCAGTGGCAGGGGGAACACA. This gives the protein CASSGRGNT. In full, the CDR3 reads CASSGRGNTEVFF.

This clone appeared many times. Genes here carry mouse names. The part of the CDR3 DNA that was read is TGCACCTGCAGGGACTGGGGGGAATAT. Amino acids: CTCRDWGEY. In full, the CDR3 reads CTCRDWGEYEQYF. The rearrangement uses TRBV1 and TRBJ2-7, with TRBD2 identical over 11 bases. The read falls 4 residues short of the CDR3 end, and the missing part is taken from the germline J gene. Germline V gene lookup returns CDR1 NSQYPW and CDR2 LRSPGD (reference sequence). CDR3 size: 13 residues.

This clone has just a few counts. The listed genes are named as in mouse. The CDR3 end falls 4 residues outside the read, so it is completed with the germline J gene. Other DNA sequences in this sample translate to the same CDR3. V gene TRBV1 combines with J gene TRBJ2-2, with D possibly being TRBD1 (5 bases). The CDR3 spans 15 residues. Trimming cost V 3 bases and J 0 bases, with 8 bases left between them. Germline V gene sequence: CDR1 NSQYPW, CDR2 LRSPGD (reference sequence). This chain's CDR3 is CTCSAQGTNTGQLYF. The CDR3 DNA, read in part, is TGCACCTGCAGTGCTCAGGGAACAAACACCGGG.

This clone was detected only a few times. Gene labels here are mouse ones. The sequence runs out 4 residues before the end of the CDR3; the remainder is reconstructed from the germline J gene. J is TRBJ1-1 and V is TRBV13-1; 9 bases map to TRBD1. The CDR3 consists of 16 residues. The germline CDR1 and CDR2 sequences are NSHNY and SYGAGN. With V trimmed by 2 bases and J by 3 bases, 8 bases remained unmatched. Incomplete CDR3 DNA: TGTGCCAGCAGTGAAGGGACAGGGAGGAGGGACACA. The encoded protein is CASSEGTGRRDT. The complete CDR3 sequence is CASSEGTGRRDTEVFF.